The 23 T cell receptor beta chains in this list originate from one sample, sequenced in a study of control samples from healthy donors and cancer patients. The protocol was immunoSEQ multiplex PCR, while the TCRdb copy is restricted to in-frame clones and leaves out a portion. The sample lists about 130,000 clones, roughly 94% occurring once. Sequencing was done on a sample of PBMCs. These receptors were obtained from a man aged 55 to 70 with colorectal cancer.

The chain uses TRBV28 and TRBJ2-7; 7 bases fit TRBD1. Trimming removed 4 bases from V and 2 bases from J; junction bases left unmatched: 5. This CDR3 is built from 14 residues. CDR1 MDHEN and CDR2 SYDVKM come from the germline V gene. The CDR3 nucleotides read TGTGCCAGCAGTTCCGGGACAGTTACCTACGAGCAGTACTTC. This sequence encodes CASSSGTVTYEQYF.

This chain uses TRBV5-5 with TRBJ1-6; no clear D gene. The CDR3 is 14 amino acids. V was shortened by 3 bases and J by 7 bases, with 11 bases between the two germline ends. Germline CDR1 and CDR2: SGHKS and YYEKEE (reference sequence). Here the CDR3 DNA reads TGTGCCAGCAGCTCCCCCGGGAGGAATTCACCCCTCCACTTT. This translates into CASSSPGRNSPLHF.

The rearrangement uses TRBV5-1 and TRBJ1-1; no firm D call. CDR3 length: 14 amino acids. The V and J ends lost 3 bases and 2 bases respectively, with 11 bases between them. The germline CDR1 and CDR2 sequences are SGHRS and YFSETQ. The CDR3, as DNA: TGCGCCAGCAGCTATTTTGACGGAAACACTGAAGCTTTCTTT. Translating it yields CASSYFDGNTEAFF. Using reference TRBV5-1 and TRBJ1-1 for the parts outside the CDR3, the full variable domain is KAGVTQTPRYLIKTRGQQVTLSCSPISGHRSVSWYQQTPGQGLQFLFEYFSETQRNKGNFPGRFSGRQFSNSRSEMNVSTLELGDSALYLCASSYFDGNTEAFFGQGTRLTVV.

This rearrangement joins TRBV5-1 to TRBJ1-6; 9 bases are shared with TRBD1. V was pared by 1 base and J by 9 bases, with 2 bases of the junction left unmatched. CDR3 length: 14 amino acids. Germline V CDR1 and CDR2: SGHRS, YFSETQ. The CDR3 reads CASSLTGGGSPLHF. CDR3 bases: TGCGCCAGCAGCTTGACAGGGGGCGGTTCACCCCTCCACTTT.

The chain couples TRBV28 to TRBJ1-5, with no clear D. The CDR3 extends over 17 amino acids. Germline V gives CDR1 MDHEN, CDR2 SYDVKM. Trimming took off 2 bases at V and 0 bases at J, with 14 bases between the two ends. The CDR3 loop is CASSLNRLINSNQPQHF. CDR3 nucleotide sequence: TGTGCCAGCAGTTTAAACCGACTAATTAATAGCAATCAGCCCCAGCATTTT.

The rearrangement uses TRBV3-1 (or the pseudogene TRBV3-2) and TRBJ2-7; 12 nucleotides align to TRBD2. The germline gives CDR1 LGHDT, CDR2 YNNKEL (reference sequence). CDR3 size: 19 residues. Trimming cost V 1 base and J 2 bases; bases outside gene matches: 12. The CDR3: CASSQARHSSGGVTYEQYF. CDR3 in DNA: TGTGCCAGCAGCCAAGCCCGACATTCTAGCGGGGGGGTCACCTACGAGCAGTACTTC.

The chain recombines TRBV2 with TRBJ1-4; 10 nucleotides match TRBD1. V trimming: 8 bases; J trimming: 11 bases; junction bases outside the gene matches: 11. This CDR3 has 14 amino acids. Looked up from germline, CDR1 is SNHLY and CDR2 is FYNNEI. CDR3 in amino acids: CASLLTGQGDKLFF. The CDR3 bases are TGTGCCAGCCTGCTGACTGGACAGGGGGACAAACTGTTTTTT.

V gene TRBV10-1 combines with J gene TRBJ2-1, with TRBD1 matching 7 bases. There are 12 residues in the CDR3. V dropped 5 bases and J dropped 8; count of bases not matched to a gene: 3. Germline CDR1 and CDR2: WNHNN and SYGVQD (reference sequence). CDR3: CASSRQGYEQFF. The CDR3 region has the DNA TGCGCCAGCAGTAGACAGGGCTATGAGCAGTTCTTC.

The V gene is TRBV5-4, the J gene TRBJ1-1; D unresolved. Germline CDR1 is SGHNT and CDR2 is YYREEE (reference sequence). CDR3 length: 12 amino acids. The V and J ends lost 3 bases and 5 bases respectively, with 8 bases between them. Here the CDR3 DNA reads TGTGCCAGCAGCTCCCTAAGGACTGAAGCTTTCTTT. Its protein is CASSSLRTEAFF.

The chain combines TRBV25-1 with TRBJ1-6, with D tentatively TRBD1 (5 bases). CDR3 size: 13 residues. Trimming removed 6 bases at V and 9 bases at J, with 12 bases between. Germline values: CDR1 MGHDK, CDR2 SYGVNS. CDR3 DNA: TGTGCCAGCAGCATGACGGGGGTTTCACCCCTCCACTTT. Translated, it gives CASSMTGVSPLHF.

J is TRBJ2-3 and V is TRBV5-6; a weak D match, TRBD2 (6 bases). The CDR3 contains 13 residues. Germline-derived CDR1 and CDR2 are SGHDT and YYEEEE. Trimming took 3 bases from V and 4 from J, leaving 9 bases between them. CDR3 loop: CASSYGGSDTQYF. The DNA for the CDR3 is TGTGCCAGCAGCTATGGGGGGTCAGATACGCAGTATTTT.

J is TRBJ2-7 and V is TRBV10-2; D may be TRBD1 (6 bases). This CDR3 contains 12 residues. Germline lookup yields CDR1 WSHSY and CDR2 SAAADI. Trimming took 4 bases from V and 6 from J, leaving 10 bases between them. The CDR3 nucleotides read TGCGCCAGCAGTGCAGGGGCGGGCGAGCAGTACTTC. Amino acids: CASSAGAGEQYF.

The chain links TRBV27 to TRBJ2-1; the D is unclear. V lost 5 bases to trimming and J lost 7 bases, with 9 bases between them. The germline V gene has CDR1 MNHEY and CDR2 SMNVEV (reference sequence). The CDR3 contains 12 residues. Here the CDR3 DNA reads TGTGCCAGCAGTCATCTAGGGAATGAGCAGTTCTTC. This gives the protein CASSHLGNEQFF.

The chain combines TRBV19 with TRBJ1-5, with D perhaps TRBD1 (5 bases). Germline values: CDR1 LNHDA, CDR2 SQIVND (reference sequence). The CDR3 is 15 residues long. Between the trimmed V and J ends, which lost 5 bases and 1 base, there was a span of 12 bases. The CDR3 loop is CASSARDTSNQPQHF. The CDR3 region has the DNA TGTGCCAGTAGTGCCAGGGATACCAGCAATCAGCCCCAGCATTTT.

The chain carries TRBV24-1 and TRBJ2-1, with 7 bases aligning to TRBD1. CDR1 is KGHDR and CDR2 is SFDVKD in the germline V gene. J lost 8 bases, V lost 3 bases, and 6 bases had no gene match. The CDR3 has 14 amino acids. DNA of the CDR3: TGTGCCACCAGTGATCGACAGGGTTACGATGAGCAGTTCTTC. Protein sequence: CATSDRQGYDEQFF.

This clone appeared a single time. The gene calls are TRBV5-1 and TRBJ1-2, with D maybe TRBD1 (5 bases). V lost 0 bases to trimming and J lost 3 bases, with 9 bases between them. The CDR3 consists of 14 residues. Per germline, CDR1 SGHRS and CDR2 YFSETQ. CDR3: CASSLVARDYGYTF. In DNA, the CDR3 is TGCGCCAGCAGCTTGGTGGCCAGGGACTATGGCTACACCTTC. Filled out from reference TRBV5-1 and TRBJ1-2, the complete variable domain reads KAGVTQTPRYLIKTRGQQVTLSCSPISGHRSVSWYQQTPGQGLQFLFEYFSETQRNKGNFPGRFSGRQFSNSRSEMNVSTLELGDSALYLCASSLVARDYGYTFGSGTRLTVV.

V and J are TRBV10-3 and TRBJ2-1; 9 nucleotides match TRBD1. Germline values: CDR1 ENHRY, CDR2 SYGVKD. The CDR3 runs to 14 residues. Germline trimming cut 4 bases from V and 9 bases from J; bases unmatched to any gene: 7. CDR3 DNA sequence: TGTGCCATCAGTGGACTACAGGGGGCGGGTGAGCAGTTCTTC. Residues: CAISGLQGAGEQFF.

The chain couples TRBV19 to TRBJ2-3; no clear D gene. Germline-derived CDR1 and CDR2 are LNHDA and SQIVND (reference sequence). The CDR3 spans 17 residues. V gave up 3 bases and J gave up 4 bases, with 20 bases separating them. In nucleotides, the CDR3 is TGTGCCAGTAGTATCCGGGTCCTCGGGTATGGGGCAGATACGCAGTATTTT. Its protein is CASSIRVLGYGADTQYF.

This clone has more than one count but fewer than ten. The chain couples TRBV5-1 to TRBJ2-1, with D perhaps matching TRBD2 (5 bases). CDR3 length equals 13 residues. Per the germline V gene, CDR1 is SGHRS and CDR2 is YFSETQ. Trimming stripped 2 bases from V and 8 bases from J, with 11 bases between. CDR3 sequence: CASSLNRRDEQFF. In DNA, the CDR3 is TGCGCCAGCAGCTTAAACCGGCGGGATGAGCAGTTCTTC. The full variable domain, in which reference TRBV5-1 and TRBJ2-1 provide the parts outside the CDR3, is KAGVTQTPRYLIKTRGQQVTLSCSPISGHRSVSWYQQTPGQGLQFLFEYFSETQRNKGNFPGRFSGRQFSNSRSEMNVSTLELGDSALYLCASSLNRRDEQFFGPGTRLTVL.

V usage is TRBV3-1 (or the pseudogene TRBV3-2) and J usage is TRBJ1-3; D not certain. The CDR3 loop spans 15 amino acids. The V end lost 1 base, the J end lost 0 bases, and 7 bases lay between the germline ends. Germline V gives CDR1 LGHDT, CDR2 YNNKEL (reference sequence). The chain's CDR3 is CASSQGHSSGNTIYF. The CDR3 DNA reads TGTGCCAGCAGCCAAGGCCACAGCTCTGGAAACACCATATATTTT.

The rearrangement uses TRBV27 and TRBJ2-3, with a tentative D call TRBD1 (6 bases). This CDR3 is 14 amino acids long. Between the trimmed V and J ends, which lost 8 bases and 4 bases, there was a span of 16 bases. The germline CDR1 and CDR2 sequences are MNHEY and SMNVEV (reference sequence). This chain's CDR3 is CASAPGHYSDTQYF. The CDR3 region has the DNA TGTGCCAGCGCCCCGGGACACTACTCAGATACGCAGTATTTT.

This chain's CDR3 is CASSLAAGGSYEQYF. CDR3 sequence (DNA): TGTGCCAGCAGCTTGGCGGCGGGGGGGTCCTACGAGCAGTACTTC. The gene calls are TRBV5-4 and TRBJ2-7; TRBD2 matches 9 bases. The CDR3 totals 15 residues. The junction had 2 bases not matched to a gene; V was cut back by 0 bases and J by 1 base. Germline V gives CDR1 SGHNT, CDR2 YYREEE (reference sequence).

This chain joins TRBV29-1 and TRBJ1-1, with a tentative D call TRBD1 (6 bases). CDR1 SQVTM and CDR2 ANQGSEA come from the germline V gene. Trimming pared 4 bases from V and 4 bases from J, leaving 13 bases between. The CDR3 is 13 amino acids. This chain's CDR3 is CSVVSGGTTEAFF. CDR3 bases: TGCAGCGTTGTATCGGGGGGCACCACTGAAGCTTTCTTT. Based on the CDR3 plus reference TRBV29-1 and TRBJ1-1, the full variable domain is SAVISQKPSRDICQRGTSLTIQCQVDSQVTMMFWYRQQPGQSLTLIATANQGSEATYESGFVIDKFPISRPNLTFSTLTVSNMSPEDSSIYLCSVVSGGTTEAFFGQGTRLTVV.